This T cell receptor (beta chain) was observed in a study of patients and donors after allogeneic stem cell transplantation. V lost 1 base, J lost 4 bases, and 9 bases lay in between. Germline lookup yields CDR1 SGHDN and CDR2 FVKESK. CDR3 length equals 14 residues. TCRdb used MiXCR to reprocess the RT-PCR reads, holding one entry per CDR3 protein. The data hold some 880,000 distinct CDR3 sequences, with 18% observed a single time. Input material: blood, either unsorted or a sorted T cell fraction (not recorded which). This TCR derives from a human donor who was either an allogeneic HSCT recipient or a stem cell or donor lymphocyte infusion donor (not recorded which). It is not recorded whose cells these are; they may come from a transplant donor. V gene TRBV14 combines with J gene TRBJ2-3; D is ambiguous. The CDR3 reads CASSQGRWADTQYF. The CDR3 coding sequence is TGTGCCAGCAGCCAAGGACGGTGGGCAGATACGCAGTATTTT.